The subject of this entry is one T cell receptor (beta chain). The sample comes from a study of blood T cell repertoires in COVID-19. On the study more broadly: COVID-19 samples from acute and convalescent phases originated in the United States, Italy and Spain. T cells, B-cell-depleted T cells, or PBMCs provided the cDNA or gDNA that served as material.

The cohort comprised adults aged about 18 to 89 years residing in around 25 US areas. Cohorts were determined from participant-reported clinical history. This table comes from immunoSEQ multiplex PCR, and its TCRdb copy is limited to in-frame clones, with some not included. The top ten hold approximately 3.5% of the sample, which has 60,000 to 80,000 clones, about 82% seen once. Sequencing was done on a sample of PBMCs or T cells enriched from blood (not recorded which). The sequence came from a middle-aged woman with acute COVID-19.

The CDR3 DNA is TGCGCCAGCAGCACCCGACAGGGACAGAACACCGGGGAGCTGTTTTTT. It is translated as CASSTRQGQNTGELFF. This chain uses TRBV5-1 with TRBJ2-2; TRBD1 aligns across 7 bases. This CDR3 spans 16 amino acids. V lost 4 bases, J lost 1 base, and 7 bases stayed unmatched. Germline-derived CDR1 and CDR2 are SGHRS and YFSETQ.